The 10 T cell receptor beta chains given below trace back to one sample, sequenced in a study of blood T cell repertoires in COVID-19. Produced via immunoSEQ multiplex PCR; TCRdb's table is partial and in-frame only. Found here are about 220,000 clones, about 87% of them singletons; the top ten hold around 2.6%. The sample comprised PBMCs or T cells enriched from blood (not recorded which). The receptors come from a young woman who had recovered from COVID-19.

The chain has TRBV4-2 and TRBJ1-2, with a tentative D call TRBD1 (6 bases). From germline, CDR1 is LGHNA and CDR2 YNFKEQ. The CDR3 contains 14 residues. The V gene lost 3 bases and the J gene lost 4 bases, with 12 bases spanning the gap. The CDR3 DNA is TGTGCCAGCAGCCAGCCCGACAGGAGCTATGGCTACACCTTC. This gives the protein CASSQPDRSYGYTF.

The V gene is TRBV5-4, the J gene TRBJ2-3; TRBD2 matches 12 bases. This CDR3 has 16 amino acids. Trimming removed 4 bases from V and 1 base from J; junction bases left unmatched: 4. The germline CDR1 and CDR2 sequences are SGHNT and YYREEE (reference sequence). CDR3 sequence (DNA): TGTGCCAGCAGCCCCCGACTAGCGGGGGGCACAGATACGCAGTATTTT. Translated, it gives CASSPRLAGGTDTQYF.

The chain carries TRBV4-2 and TRBJ2-3, with 8 bases lining up with TRBD2. V was clipped by 1 base and J by 5 bases; unmatched bases: 8. Germline lookup yields CDR1 LGHNA and CDR2 YNFKEQ. CDR3 length equals 16 residues. The DNA for the CDR3 is TGTGCCAGCAGCCAAGTGTTAGCGGGGTCGGTAGATACGCAGTATTTT. Translation gives CASSQVLAGSVDTQYF.

This rearrangement joins TRBV7-3 to TRBJ2-5, with D unclear. V lost 5 bases to trimming and J lost 5 bases, with 21 bases between them. The germline gives CDR1 SGHTA, CDR2 FQGTGA. The CDR3 is made up of 16 amino acids. CDR3 DNA sequence: TGTGCCAGCAGCCCCACCCCTGGGCAGAATGCGGAGACCCAGTACTTC. Amino acid sequence: CASSPTPGQNAETQYF.

V and J are TRBV5-4 and TRBJ2-5; D possibly corresponds to TRBD2 (5 bases). This CDR3 is 19 amino acids long. From germline, CDR1 is SGHNT and CDR2 YYREEE (reference sequence). The V gene lost 0 bases and the J gene lost 0 bases, with 21 bases spanning the gap. The CDR3 reads CASSLGGSLEAWYQETQYF. For the CDR3, the DNA is TGTGCCAGCAGCTTGGGAGGGTCGCTAGAAGCTTGGTACCAAGAGACCCAGTACTTC.

V gene TRBV5-1 combines with J gene TRBJ2-7; D remains ambiguous. Germline V gene lookup returns CDR1 SGHRS and CDR2 YFSETQ. V was clipped by 0 bases and J by 2 bases, with 12 bases between them. The CDR3 has 15 amino acids. As DNA, the CDR3 is TGCGCCAGCAGCTTGGGGGCGTCTATACCCTACGAGCAGTACTTC. It translates to CASSLGASIPYEQYF.

CDR3: CASSLDGGWQGQPQHF. In DNA form, the CDR3 reads TGTGCCAGCAGCCTTGACGGGGGGTGGCAAGGGCAGCCCCAGCATTTT. This chain uses TRBV4-2 with TRBJ1-5; D is perhaps TRBD1 (5 bases). V was pared by 4 bases and J by 7 bases, with 20 bases between. Looked up from germline, CDR1 is LGHNA and CDR2 is YNFKEQ. The CDR3 spans 16 residues.

J is TRBJ2-3 and V is TRBV5-1, with 9 bases fitting TRBD1. The CDR3 has 14 amino acids. The V gene end was trimmed by 2 bases and the J gene end by 4 bases; junction bases not matched to a gene: 2. Germline-derived CDR1 and CDR2 are SGHRS and YFSETQ. CDR3 DNA: TGCGCCAGCAGCTTTACAGGGGGCGCAGATACGCAGTATTTT. Amino acids: CASSFTGGADTQYF.

The rearrangement joins TRBV15 to TRBJ1-1; D may be TRBD1 (6 bases). Trimming removed 3 bases at V and 1 base at J, with 12 bases between. The germline gives CDR1 LNHNV, CDR2 YYDKDF (reference sequence). The length of the CDR3 is 15 residues. CDR3 DNA sequence: TGTGCCACCAGCAGGGGTGACAGGCAGAACACTGAAGCTTTCTTT. Its translation is CATSRGDRQNTEAFF.

The rearrangement uses TRBV7-9 and TRBJ2-5, with 7 bases aligning to TRBD1. The CDR3 spans 14 residues. The V gene's germline CDR1 is SEHNR and CDR2 FQNEAQ (reference sequence). After removal of 1 base from V and 5 bases from J, the junction contained 4 bases not matched to a gene. CDR3 DNA: TGTGCCAGCAGCTTAGTCGAGGGGGCGGAGACCCAGTACTTC. The encoded protein is CASSLVEGAETQYF.